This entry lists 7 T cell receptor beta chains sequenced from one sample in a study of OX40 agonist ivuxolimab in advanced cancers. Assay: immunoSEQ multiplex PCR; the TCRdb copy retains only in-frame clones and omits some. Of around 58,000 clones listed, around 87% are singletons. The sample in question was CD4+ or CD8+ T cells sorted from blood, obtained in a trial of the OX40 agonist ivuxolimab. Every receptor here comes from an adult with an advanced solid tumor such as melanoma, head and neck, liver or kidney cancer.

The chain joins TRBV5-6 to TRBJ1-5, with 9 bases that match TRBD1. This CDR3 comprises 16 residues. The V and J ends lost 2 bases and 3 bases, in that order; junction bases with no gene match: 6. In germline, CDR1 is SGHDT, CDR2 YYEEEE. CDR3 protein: CASSLAGQGYNQPQHF. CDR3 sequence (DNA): TGTGCCAGCAGCTTAGCGGGACAGGGCTACAATCAGCCCCAGCATTTT.

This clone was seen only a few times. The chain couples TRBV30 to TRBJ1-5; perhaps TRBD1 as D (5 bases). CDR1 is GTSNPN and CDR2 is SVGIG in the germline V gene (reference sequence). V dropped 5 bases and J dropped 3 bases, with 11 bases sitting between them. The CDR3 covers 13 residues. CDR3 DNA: TGTGCCTGGGGGGACCGATACAATCAGCCCCAGCATTTT. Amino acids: CAWGDRYNQPQHF.

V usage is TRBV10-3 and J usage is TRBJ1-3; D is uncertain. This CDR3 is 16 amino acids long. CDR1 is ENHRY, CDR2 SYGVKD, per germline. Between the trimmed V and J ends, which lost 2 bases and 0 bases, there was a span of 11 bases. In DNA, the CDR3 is TGTGCCATCAGTGAGGGTCCCACACCCTCTGGAAACACCATATATTTT. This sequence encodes CAISEGPTPSGNTIYF.

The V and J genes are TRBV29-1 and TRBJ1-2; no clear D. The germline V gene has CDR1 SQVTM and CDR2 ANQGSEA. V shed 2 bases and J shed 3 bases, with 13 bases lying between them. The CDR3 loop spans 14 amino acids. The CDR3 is CSVERFWGDYGYTF. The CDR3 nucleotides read TGCAGCGTTGAAAGGTTCTGGGGAGACTATGGCTACACCTTC.

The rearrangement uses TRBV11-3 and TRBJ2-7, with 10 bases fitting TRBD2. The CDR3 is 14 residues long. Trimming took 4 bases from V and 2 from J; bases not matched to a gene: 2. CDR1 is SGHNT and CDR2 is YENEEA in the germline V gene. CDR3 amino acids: CASSSSGRTYEQYF. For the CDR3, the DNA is TGTGCCAGCAGCTCTAGCGGGAGAACCTACGAGCAGTACTTC.

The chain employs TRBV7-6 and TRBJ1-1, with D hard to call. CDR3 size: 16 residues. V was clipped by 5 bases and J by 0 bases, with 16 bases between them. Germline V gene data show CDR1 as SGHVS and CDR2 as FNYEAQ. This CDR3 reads CASSDAGSFLNTEAFF. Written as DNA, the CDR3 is TGTGCCAGCAGCGACGCCGGGAGTTTTCTGAACACTGAAGCTTTCTTT.

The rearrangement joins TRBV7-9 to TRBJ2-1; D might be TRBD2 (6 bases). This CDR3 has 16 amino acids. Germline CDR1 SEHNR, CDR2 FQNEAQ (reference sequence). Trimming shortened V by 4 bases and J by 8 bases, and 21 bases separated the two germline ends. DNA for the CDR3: TGTGCCAGCAGCTCTCTACGCCACCCTAGCGTCGATGAGCAGTTCTTC. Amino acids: CASSSLRHPSVDEQFF.